These 17 T cell receptor beta chains were sequenced from one sample in a study of shared clonotypes between healthy human individuals. Using immunoSEQ multiplex PCR, the repertoire was profiled, and TCRdb retains in-frame clones only, with some absent. The repertoire holds over a million clones, with about 80% as singletons. Input material: memory CD4+ T cells sorted from blood. The subset: CD45RA-negative fraction. The origin of the receptors is a man younger than 35 in good health.

This clone came up a few times. The chain uses TRBV5-4 and TRBJ2-3; weak D call: TRBD2 (6 bases). Deletions cut 0 bases from V and 8 bases from J, with 13 bases between. The CDR3 loop spans 14 amino acids. Germline CDR1 is SGHNT and CDR2 is YYREEE (reference sequence). Written as DNA, the CDR3 is TGTGCCAGCAGCTTGGGAAGTAGCGGAGGTACGCAGTATTTT. Encoded protein: CASSLGSSGGTQYF.

This sequence joins TRBV10-1 and TRBJ1-3; no firm D call. Trimming removed 2 bases at V and 4 bases at J, with 0 bases between. CDR1 WNHNN and CDR2 SYGVQD come from the germline V gene (reference sequence). The CDR3 sequence is 11 residues long. The CDR3 here is CASSEGNTIYF. The CDR3 coding sequence is TGCGCCAGCAGTGAGGGAAACACCATATATTTT.

The chain couples TRBV21-1 to TRBJ2-3; the DNA was not compared with TRBD2, the D call given in the table. TRBV21-1 is tagged as a pseudogene. CDR3 length equals 19 residues. The DNA of the CDR3 is TGTGCCAGCAGCAAAGGAGATGAGGGCGGCACGGTTGGTACAGATACGCAGTATTTT. This translates into CASSKGDEGGTVGTDTQYF.

V is TRBV6-5 and J is TRBJ2-3; 9 nucleotides agree with TRBD2. The CDR3 covers 14 residues. The ends lost 6 bases at V and 2 bases at J; junction bases unmatched: 3. Germline V gene data show CDR1 as MNHEY and CDR2 as SVGAGI. This CDR3 reads CASRGLAFTDTQYF. CDR3 nucleotides: TGTGCCAGCAGAGGACTAGCGTTCACAGATACGCAGTATTTT.

The chain employs TRBV14 and TRBJ2-5; D call uncertain. This CDR3 contains 14 residues. V was shortened by 1 base and J by 2 bases, with 8 bases between the two germline ends. The germline gives CDR1 SGHDN, CDR2 FVKESK. In nucleotides, the CDR3 is TGTGCCAGCAGCCAAGCGGACCCACAAGAGACCCAGTACTTC. Translation: CASSQADPQETQYF.

The V and J genes are TRBV5-1 and TRBJ1-2, with a weak D call TRBD1 (6 bases). Trimming took 0 bases from V and 3 from J, leaving 18 bases between them. Germline values: CDR1 SGHRS, CDR2 YFSETQ. CDR3 length equals 17 residues. The CDR3 sequence is CASSLEAGGRLDYGYTF. The CDR3 DNA reads as TGCGCCAGCAGCTTGGAGGCCGGGGGGCGGCTAGACTATGGCTACACCTTC. The full variable domain, rest sourced from reference TRBV5-1 and TRBJ1-2, is KAGVTQTPRYLIKTRGQQVTLSCSPISGHRSVSWYQQTPGQGLQFLFEYFSETQRNKGNFPGRFSGRQFSNSRSEMNVSTLELGDSALYLCASSLEAGGRLDYGYTFGSGTRLTVV.

This chain joins TRBV2 and TRBJ2-1; no clear D. The CDR3 contains 12 residues. Trimming took off 6 bases at V and 7 bases at J, with 10 bases between the two ends. Germline assignment: CDR1 SNHLY and CDR2 FYNNEI. This chain's CDR3 is CASRDDLNEQFF. DNA for the CDR3: TGTGCCAGCAGAGACGACTTAAATGAGCAGTTCTTC. Full variable domain (outside the CDR3, taken from reference TRBV2 and TRBJ2-1): EPEVTQTPSHQVTQMGQEVILRCVPISNHLYFYWYRQILGQKVEFLVSFYNNEISEKSEIFDDQFSVERPDGSNFTLKIRSTKLEDSAMYFCASRDDLNEQFFGPGTRLTVL.

CDR3 in amino acids: CASSLALAGHTDTQYF. The CDR3 bases are TGTGCCAGCAGCTTGGCCCTAGCGGGTCACACAGATACGCAGTATTTT. This chain links TRBV5-4 with TRBJ2-3; 8 nucleotides agree with TRBD2. The CDR3 spans 16 residues. J was trimmed by 2 bases and V by 0 bases; bases with no gene match: 5. The V gene's germline CDR1 is SGHNT and CDR2 YYREEE (reference sequence).

This chain links TRBV5-1 with TRBJ2-5, with D perhaps TRBD1 or TRBD2 (5 bases each). Germline V gene lookup returns CDR1 SGHRS and CDR2 YFSETQ. The CDR3 totals 14 residues. The V end lost 1 base, the J end lost 5 bases, and 12 bases lay between the germline ends. The CDR3 spells CASSLIGTEETQYF. CDR3 in DNA: TGCGCCAGCAGCTTGATCGGGACCGAGGAGACCCAGTACTTC.

This clone turned up a few times. This sample includes further DNA sequences coding for the same CDR3. The J gene is TRBJ1-1, the V gene TRBV7-9, with D tentatively TRBD1 (6 bases). The CDR3 totals 14 residues. Deletions cut 6 bases from V and 1 base from J, with 12 bases between. Germline values: CDR1 SEHNR, CDR2 FQNEAQ (reference sequence). The CDR3 DNA follows: TGTGCCAGCAGTCCTCGCAGGGGGAACACTGAAGCTTTCTTT. Its protein is CASSPRRGNTEAFF.

The rearrangement joins TRBV5-1 to TRBJ2-1; TRBD1 matches at 9 bases. The CDR3 totals 17 residues. Germline-derived CDR1 and CDR2 are SGHRS and YFSETQ. V lost 4 bases and J lost 7; bases outside the gene matches: 15. DNA for the CDR3: TGCGCCAGCAGCCCTGTTGGACCGGGACAGGGTGCAAATGAGCAGTTCTTC. It translates to CASSPVGPGQGANEQFF. The entire variable domain, with the rest obtained from reference TRBV5-1 and TRBJ2-1, is as follows: KAGVTQTPRYLIKTRGQQVTLSCSPISGHRSVSWYQQTPGQGLQFLFEYFSETQRNKGNFPGRFSGRQFSNSRSEMNVSTLELGDSALYLCASSPVGPGQGANEQFFGPGTRLTVL.

The rearrangement links TRBV7-3 to TRBJ1-1; no reliable D call. The CDR3 loop spans 13 amino acids. Germline V gene sequence: CDR1 SGHTA, CDR2 FQGTGA. V was cut by 1 base and J by 3 bases, with 6 bases left in between. The CDR3 protein is CASSLMRDTEAFF. For the CDR3, the DNA is TGTGCCAGCAGCTTAATGCGGGACACTGAAGCTTTCTTT. Together with reference TRBV7-3 and TRBJ1-1, the CDR3 gives the full variable domain: GAGVSQTPSNKVTEKGKYVELRCDPISGHTALYWYRQSLGQGPEFLIYFQGTGAADDSGLPNDRFFAVRPEGSVSTLKIQRTERGDSAVYLCASSLMRDTEAFFGQGTRLTVV.

This clone was seen only once. The V gene is TRBV2, the J gene TRBJ2-5, with 9 positions matching TRBD1. The CDR3 runs 15 residues. V lost 6 bases, J lost 1 base, and 6 bases stayed unmatched. Germline values: CDR1 SNHLY, CDR2 FYNNEI. CDR3 DNA: TGTGCCAGCAGACTAGGACAGGGGTCCCAAGAGACCCAGTACTTC. Residues: CASRLGQGSQETQYF.

The chain recombines TRBV19 with TRBJ2-3; 7 nucleotides line up with TRBD1. The germline V gene encodes CDR1 LNHDA and CDR2 SQIVND (reference sequence). Trimming removed 3 bases from V and 3 bases from J; junction bases left unmatched: 6. This CDR3 contains 15 residues. CDR3 sequence reads: CASSITGQLTDTQYF. CDR3 coding DNA: TGTGCCAGTAGTATTACGGGACAGCTGACAGATACGCAGTATTTT.

This clone was seen only a few times. J is TRBJ1-2 and V is TRBV5-4, with 10 bases identical to TRBD1. CDR1 and CDR2 (germline): SGHNT, YYREEE (reference sequence). The CDR3 has 14 amino acids. Trimming removed 4 bases from V and 2 bases from J; junction bases left unmatched: 2. The CDR3 here is CASSKGQGNYGYTF. In DNA form, the CDR3 reads TGTGCCAGCAGCAAGGGACAGGGGAACTATGGCTACACCTTC.

This chain joins TRBV4-3 and TRBJ2-3; TRBD2 aligns across 11 bases. CDR3 length: 16 residues. After removal of 4 bases from V and 0 bases from J, the junction contained 3 bases not matched to a gene. CDR1 LGHNA and CDR2 YSLEER come from the germline V gene. The CDR3 reads CASSLTSGSSTDTQYF. Written as DNA, the CDR3 is TGCGCCAGCAGCCTCACTAGCGGGAGCAGCACAGATACGCAGTATTTT.

This chain connects TRBV14 to TRBJ2-3; 7 positions match TRBD1. Germline-derived CDR1 and CDR2 are SGHDN and FVKESK. The junction had 8 bases not matched to a gene; V was cut back by 5 bases and J by 3 bases. This CDR3 is built from 15 residues. CDR3 nucleotides: TGTGCCAGCAGCGCCTCGGGACAGAGTACAGATACGCAGTATTTT. Translating it yields CASSASGQSTDTQYF.